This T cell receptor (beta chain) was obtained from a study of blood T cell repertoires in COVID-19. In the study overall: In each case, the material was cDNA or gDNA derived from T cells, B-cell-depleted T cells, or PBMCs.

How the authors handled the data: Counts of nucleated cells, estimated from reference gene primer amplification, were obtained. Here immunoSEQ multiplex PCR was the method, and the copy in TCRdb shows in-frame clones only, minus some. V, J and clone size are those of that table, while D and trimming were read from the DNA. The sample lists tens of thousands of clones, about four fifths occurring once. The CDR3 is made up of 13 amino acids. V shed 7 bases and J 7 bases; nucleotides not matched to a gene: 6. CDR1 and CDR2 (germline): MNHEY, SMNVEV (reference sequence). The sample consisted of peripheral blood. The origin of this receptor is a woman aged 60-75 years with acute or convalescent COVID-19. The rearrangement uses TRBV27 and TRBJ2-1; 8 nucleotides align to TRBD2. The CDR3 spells CASIPSGRNEQFF. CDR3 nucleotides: TGTGCCAGCATCCCCAGCGGGAGAAATGAGCAGTTCTTC.